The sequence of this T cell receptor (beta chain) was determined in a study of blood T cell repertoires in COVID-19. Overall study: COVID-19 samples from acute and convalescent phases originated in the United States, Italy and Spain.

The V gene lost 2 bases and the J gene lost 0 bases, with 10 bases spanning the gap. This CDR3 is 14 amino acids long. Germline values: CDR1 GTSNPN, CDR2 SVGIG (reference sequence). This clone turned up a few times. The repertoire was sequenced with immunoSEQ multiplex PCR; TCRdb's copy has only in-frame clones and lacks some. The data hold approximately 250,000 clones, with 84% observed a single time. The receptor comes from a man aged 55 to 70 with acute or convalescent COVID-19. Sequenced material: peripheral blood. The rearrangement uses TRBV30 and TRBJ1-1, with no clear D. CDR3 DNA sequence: TGTGCCTGGAGTTTAGGCGGTATGAACACTGAAGCTTTCTTT. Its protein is CAWSLGGMNTEAFF.